The T cell receptor beta chain described here comes from a study of vaccination and CD4 T cells after COVID-19. CDR3 size: 14 residues. V lost 0 bases, J lost 4 bases, and 11 bases lay in between. The V gene's germline CDR1 is GTSNPN and CDR2 SVGIG (reference sequence). In regard to this clonotype: Its target is not known.

The treatment was: roughly 10-day PBMC culture with coronavirus spike peptide pools or control peptides (ViraFEST assay). Once obtained from cultured CD4+ T cells, the DNA was sequenced using the Oncomine TCR Beta short-read assay. A single record per CDR3 protein comes from TCRdb applying MiXCR to the PCR reads. The repertoire consists of 11,000 to 15,000 distinct CDR3 sequences, with roughly 26% occurring once and the leading ten covering 15% to 20%. The study's findings and limits: Median SARS-CoV-2-reactive clonotype numbers rose nonsignificantly, about 21 to 38.

The input for sequencing was CD4+ T cells from blood, cultured in vitro, taken after SARS-CoV-2 vaccination. The source is a human donor who had recovered from COVID-19. V is TRBV30 and J is TRBJ2-3; D ambiguous. CDR3 sequence reads: CAWSVSVVADTQYF. The CDR3 coding sequence is TGTGCCTGGAGTGTTTCCGTTGTCGCAGATACGCAGTATTTT.